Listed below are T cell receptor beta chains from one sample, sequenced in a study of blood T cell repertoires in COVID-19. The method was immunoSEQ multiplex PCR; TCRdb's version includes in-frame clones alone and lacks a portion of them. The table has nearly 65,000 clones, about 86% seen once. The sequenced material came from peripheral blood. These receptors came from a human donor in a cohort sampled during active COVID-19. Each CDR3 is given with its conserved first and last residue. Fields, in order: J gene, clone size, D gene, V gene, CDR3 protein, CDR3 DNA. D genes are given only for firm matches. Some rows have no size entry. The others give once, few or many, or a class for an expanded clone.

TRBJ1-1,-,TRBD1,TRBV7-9,CASSDGTDTEAFF,TGTGCCAGCAGCGACGGGACAGACACTGAAGCTTTCTTT
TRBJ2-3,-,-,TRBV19,CASSPAGWATDTQYF,TGTGCCAGTAGCCCAGCAGGGTGGGCAACAGATACGCAGTATTTT
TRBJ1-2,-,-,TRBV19,CASSSLLHRDGYTF,TGTGCCAGTAGTTCACTCCTCCACAGGGATGGCTACACCTTC
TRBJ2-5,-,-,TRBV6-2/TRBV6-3,CASSPSQTQYF,TGTGCCAGCAGTCCCTCCCAGACCCAGTACTTC
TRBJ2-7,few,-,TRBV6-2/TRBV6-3,CASSPRTVVYEQYF,TGTGCCAGCAGCCCGAGGACAGTAGTCTACGAGCAGTACTTC
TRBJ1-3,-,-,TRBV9,CASSASGSSGNTIYF,TGTGCCAGCAGCGCATCCGGGAGCTCTGGAAACACCATATATTTT
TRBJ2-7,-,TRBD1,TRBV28,CASSDRVSSEQYF,TGTGCCAGCAGTGACAGGGTATCAAGTGAGCAGTACTTC
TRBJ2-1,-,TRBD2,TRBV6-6,CASSLAGIGSYNEQFF,TGTGCCAGCAGTCTAGCGGGAATCGGATCCTACAATGAGCAGTTCTTC
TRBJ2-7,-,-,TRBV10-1,CASSETGSSENEQYF,TGCGCCAGCAGTGAGACAGGCTCAAGTGAAAACGAGCAGTACTTC
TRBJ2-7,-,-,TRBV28,CASSPTGMDYYEQYF,TGTGCCAGCAGTCCCACAGGGATGGATTACTACGAGCAGTACTTC
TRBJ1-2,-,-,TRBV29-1,CSVEGTAGSYGYTF,TGCAGCGTTGAAGGGACCGCGGGGTCCTATGGCTACACCTTC
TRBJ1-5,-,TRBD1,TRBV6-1,CASSETAGGIGNQPQHF,TGTGCCAGCAGTGAAACCGCAGGGGGGATCGGCAATCAGCCCCAGCATTTT
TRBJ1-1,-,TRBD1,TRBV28,CASTPWSGGQNTEAFF,TGTGCCAGCACCCCTTGGTCAGGGGGACAGAACACTGAAGCTTTCTTT
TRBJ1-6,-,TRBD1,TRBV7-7,CASSPPGQGESPLHF,TGTGCTAGCAGCCCACCGGGACAGGGGGAATCACCCCTCCACTTT
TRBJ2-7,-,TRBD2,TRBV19,CASSIGPSGGYEQYF,TGTGCCAGTAGTATAGGCCCCAGCGGGGGCTACGAGCAGTACTTC
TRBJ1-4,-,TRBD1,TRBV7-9,CASRGQGHEKLFF,TGTGCCAGCAGGGGACAGGGTCATGAAAAACTGTTTTTT
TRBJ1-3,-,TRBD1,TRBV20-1,CSAGPGGEDF,TGCAGTGCCGGGCCAGGGGGCGAGGATTTT
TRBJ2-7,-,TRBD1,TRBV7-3,CASSLDTGAKYF,TGTGCCAGCAGCCTGGACACAGGGGCAAAGTACTTC
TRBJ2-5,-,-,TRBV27,CASSPLYQETQYF,TGTGCCAGCAGTCCCCTGTACCAAGAGACCCAGTACTTC
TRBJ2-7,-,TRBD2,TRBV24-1,CATSDWTSGYEQYF,TGTGCCACCAGTGATTGGACTAGCGGGTACGAGCAGTACTTC
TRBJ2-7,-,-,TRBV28,CASSLNHFGGQEYEQYF,TGTGCCAGCAGTTTAAACCATTTCGGGGGGCAAGAGTACGAGCAGTACTTC
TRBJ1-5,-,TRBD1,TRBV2,CASSDPANQPGTGGDQPQHF,TGTGCCAGCAGTGATCCAGCGAACCAACCCGGGACAGGGGGCGACCAGCCCCAGCATTTT
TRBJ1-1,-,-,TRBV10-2,CASKVPGNTEAFF,TGCGCCAGCAAGGTACCGGGGAACACTGAAGCTTTCTTT
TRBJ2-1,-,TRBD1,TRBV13,CASSLTDRDRGLWNEQFF,TGTGCCAGCAGCTTAACGGATCGGGACAGGGGGCTCTGGAATGAGCAGTTCTTC
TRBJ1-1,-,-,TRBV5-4,CASSLDRARTEAFF,TGTGCCAGCAGCTTGGACAGGGCGCGAACTGAAGCTTTCTTT
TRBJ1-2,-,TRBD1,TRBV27,CASSPKGQINYGYTF,TGTGCCAGCAGTCCCAAGGGACAGATTAACTATGGCTACACCTTC
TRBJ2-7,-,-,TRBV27,CASSFSKGGYEQYF,TGTGCCAGCAGTTTTTCCAAAGGGGGCTACGAGCAGTACTTC
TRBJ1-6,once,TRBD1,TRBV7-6,CASSSSTGAYNSPLHF,TGTGCCAGCAGCTCCTCGACAGGGGCATATAATTCACCCCTCCACTTT
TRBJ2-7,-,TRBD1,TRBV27,CASSLVNRQGTYEQYF,TGTGCCAGCAGTTTAGTTAACCGACAGGGAACCTACGAGCAGTACTTC
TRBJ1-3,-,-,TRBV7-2,CASSLLGGAGGNTIYF,TGTGCCAGCAGCTTATTGGGGGGGGCGGGGGGAAACACCATATATTTT
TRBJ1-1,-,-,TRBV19,CASSYQGNTEAFF,TGTGCCAGTAGCTACCAGGGGAACACTGAAGCTTTCTTT
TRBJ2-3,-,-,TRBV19,CASSIRDSLRDTQYF,TGTGCCAGTAGTATCCGGGACTCGCTCCGGGATACGCAGTATTTT
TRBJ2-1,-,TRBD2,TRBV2,CASTTSASYNEQFF,TGTGCCAGCACTACTAGCGCTTCCTACAATGAGCAGTTCTTC
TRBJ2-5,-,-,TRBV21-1,CASSRTIPGLAGGRQETQYF,TGTGCCAGCAGCAGAACCATTCCGGGACTAGCGGGGGGGAGACAAGAGACCCAGTACTTC
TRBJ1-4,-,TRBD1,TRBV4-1,CASSHSGQGEKLFF,TGCGCCAGCAGCCATTCTGGACAGGGTGAAAAACTGTTTTTT
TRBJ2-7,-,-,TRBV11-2,CASSLGRGGHASYEQYF,TGTGCCAGCAGCTTAGGGAGGGGGGGTCACGCCTCTTACGAGCAGTACTTC
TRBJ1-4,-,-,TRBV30,CAWSTPGHYNEKLFF,TGTGCCTGGAGTACACCGGGACACTATAATGAAAAACTGTTTTTT
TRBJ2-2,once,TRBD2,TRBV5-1,CASSRASGSHGELFF,TGCGCCAGCAGTAGGGCTAGCGGGAGTCACGGGGAGCTGTTTTTT
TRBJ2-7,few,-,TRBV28,CASSLAHEQYF,TGTGCCAGCAGTTTGGCACACGAGCAGTACTTC
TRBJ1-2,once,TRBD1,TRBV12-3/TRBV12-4,CASSTGAGSYTF,TGTGCCAGCAGTACAGGGGCGGGGAGTTACACCTTC
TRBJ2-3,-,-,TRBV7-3,CASSLASLPTDTQYF,TGTGCCAGCAGCTTAGCCTCCCTACCCACAGATACGCAGTATTTT
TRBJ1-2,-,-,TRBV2,CASTRRTENYGYTF,TGTGCCAGCACCAGGAGGACAGAAAACTATGGCTACACCTTC
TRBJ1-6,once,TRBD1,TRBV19,CASRDRGVTPLHF,TGTGCCAGTAGGGACAGGGGTGTGACACCCCTCCACTTT
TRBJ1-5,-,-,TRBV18,CASSRQGSQPQHF,TGTGCCAGCTCACGCCAGGGGAGTCAGCCCCAGCATTTT
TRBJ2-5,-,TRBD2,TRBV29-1,CSVGRQAGQETQYF,TGCAGCGTTGGGAGACAAGCGGGGCAAGAGACCCAGTACTTC
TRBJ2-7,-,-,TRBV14,CASSQVSARRLEQQYF,TGTGCCAGCAGCCAAGTTTCCGCCCGTAGGCTGGAGCAGCAGTACTTC